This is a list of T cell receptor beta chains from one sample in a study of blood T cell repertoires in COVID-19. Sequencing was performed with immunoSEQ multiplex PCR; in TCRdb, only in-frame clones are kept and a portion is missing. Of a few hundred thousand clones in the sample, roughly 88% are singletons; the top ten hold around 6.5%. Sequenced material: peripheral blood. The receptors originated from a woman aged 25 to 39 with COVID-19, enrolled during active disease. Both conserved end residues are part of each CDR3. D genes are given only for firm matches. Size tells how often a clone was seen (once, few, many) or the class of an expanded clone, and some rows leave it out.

CASSSDRGSFSGANVLTF,TGTGCCAGCAGTTCAGACAGGGGGTCCTTCTCTGGGGCCAACGTCCTGACTTTC,TRBD1,NA,TRBV28,TRBJ2-6
CASSLDRWAYEQYF,TGTGCCAGCAGCTTAGACAGGTGGGCCTACGAGCAGTACTTC,NA,NA,TRBV5-4,TRBJ2-7
CASSLVVLRGQYF,TGTGCCAGCAGCTTAGTCGTTCTCAGGGGGCAGTACTTC,NA,NA,TRBV11-2,TRBJ2-7
CASSLSVRGNDQPQHF,TGTGCCAGCAGCTTATCAGTCAGGGGTAATGATCAGCCCCAGCATTTT,NA,NA,TRBV7-2,TRBJ1-5
CASSPYRGLNYGYTF,TGTGCCAGCAGTCCCTACAGGGGGCTAAACTATGGCTACACCTTC,TRBD1,NA,TRBV6-5,TRBJ1-2
CASSQGRGGQETQYF,TGTGCCAGCAGCCAAGGGCGGGGGGGCCAAGAGACCCAGTACTTC,TRBD2,few,TRBV4-2,TRBJ2-5
CASSYSRQGTEAFF,TGTGCCAGCAGTTACTCGAGGCAGGGCACTGAAGCTTTCTTT,NA,once,TRBV6-2/TRBV6-3,TRBJ1-1
CASSVETGRNTGELFF,TGTGCCAGCAGCGTAGAGACAGGGAGGAACACCGGGGAGCTGTTTTTT,TRBD1,NA,TRBV9,TRBJ2-2
CASRPGWLATATDTQYF,TGTGCCAGCAGACCTGGGTGGCTAGCAACCGCCACAGATACGCAGTATTTT,NA,NA,TRBV7-9,TRBJ2-3
CASSSRTGNTEAFF,TGTGCCAGCAGTAGTAGGACAGGGAACACTGAAGCTTTCTTT,TRBD1,NA,TRBV6-5,TRBJ1-1
CASSLEPSWQPQHF,TGCGCCAGCAGCTTGGAACCTAGCTGGCAGCCCCAGCATTTT,NA,NA,TRBV5-1,TRBJ1-5
CASRGGLAVFQETQYF,TGTGCCAGCAGGGGGGGACTAGCGGTTTTTCAGGAGACCCAGTACTTC,TRBD2,NA,TRBV6-6,TRBJ2-5
CASSIRGTEAFF,TGTGCCAGTAGTATCCGGGGCACTGAAGCTTTCTTT,NA,many,TRBV19,TRBJ1-1
CASSLAPSGSETQYF,TGCGCCAGCAGCTTGGCGCCTAGCGGGAGTGAGACCCAGTACTTC,TRBD2,NA,TRBV5-1,TRBJ2-5
CASRLQTGWGNEQFF,TGTGCCAGCAGACTCCAGACAGGGTGGGGCAATGAGCAGTTCTTC,TRBD1,NA,TRBV7-8,TRBJ2-1
CASSVGQGLDTIYF,TGTGCCAGCAGCGTTGGACAGGGATTGGACACCATATATTTT,TRBD1,NA,TRBV9,TRBJ1-3
CASSWGGAGTEAFF,TGTGCCAGCAGTTGGGGGGGCGCGGGGACTGAAGCTTTCTTT,NA,NA,TRBV27,TRBJ1-1
CASSLVAGGADTQYF,TGCGCCAGCAGCTTGGTAGCAGGGGGCGCGGATACGCAGTATTTT,TRBD1,NA,TRBV5-1,TRBJ2-3
CASSIRFPNYGYTF,TGTGCCAGCAGCATTAGATTCCCTAACTATGGCTACACCTTC,NA,NA,TRBV7-8,TRBJ1-2
CASSLEGQQNYGYTF,TGTGCCAGCAGCTTAGAGGGACAGCAAAACTATGGCTACACCTTC,TRBD1,NA,TRBV7-2,TRBJ1-2
CASSHHRERKQFF,TGTGCCAGCAGCCACCATCGGGAGCGAAAGCAGTTCTTC,NA,few,TRBV3-1/TRBV3-2,TRBJ2-1
CSVDTGGETQYF,TGCAGCGTCGATACGGGCGGGGAGACCCAGTACTTC,NA,NA,TRBV29-1,TRBJ2-5
CASSLSGGGYNEQFF,TGTGCCAGCAGCCTTAGCGGGGGAGGATACAATGAGCAGTTCTTC,TRBD2,NA,TRBV28,TRBJ2-1
CASSYGTGGFLYGYTF,TGTGCCAGCAGTTACGGGACAGGGGGCTTTTTGTATGGCTACACCTTC,TRBD1,NA,TRBV6-2/TRBV6-3,TRBJ1-2
CASSLTGGNTGELFF,TGTGCCAGCAGTCTAACGGGAGGGAACACCGGGGAGCTGTTTTTT,TRBD2,NA,TRBV3-1/TRBV3-2,TRBJ2-2
CASSHSPGGAGGNEQFF,TGCGCCAGCAGCCACTCCCCGGGTGGAGCGGGAGGCAATGAGCAGTTCTTC,TRBD2,NA,TRBV4-3,TRBJ2-1